These 20 T cell receptor beta chains were all obtained from the same sample, sequenced in a study of post-analysis software for immune sequencing data. Study-level results: About five TRBV segments (TRBV5-6, TRBV5-1 and TRBV20-1 among them) occurred more frequently in patients than in controls.

Built from TCR beta cDNA, the libraries had unique molecular identifiers in them. TCRdb ran MiXCR on the PCR reads and lists one entry per CDR3 protein. This table has 650,000 to 900,000 distinct CDR3 sequences, around 46% appearing once. The antigens of these receptors remain unknown. The sample taken for sequencing was blood. These receptors were collected from a girl aged 5-17 years with multiple sclerosis.

DNA of the CDR3: TGCGCCAGCAGCCCCGGGGACGCCAACTACGAGCAGTACTTC. This codes for CASSPGDANYEQYF. The chain has TRBV4-3 and TRBJ2-5; D might be TRBD1 or TRBD2, each matching 5 bases. Matching the DNA end better, TRBJ2-7 makes the J call doubtful. The CDR3 is made up of 14 amino acids. CDR1 is LGHNA, CDR2 YSLEER, per germline.

This clonotype turned up a few times. The J gene is TRBJ2-5, the V gene TRBV29-1, with unresolved D. V was cut by 2 bases and J by 3 bases, with 13 bases left in between. Germline V gives CDR1 SQVTM, CDR2 ANQGSEA. The CDR3 spans 14 residues. The CDR3 DNA sequence: TGCAGCGTTGAATGGACCTTCCAGGAAGAGACCCAGTACTTC. This translates into CSVEWTFQEETQYF.

In this sample, this clonotype turned up a few times. V and J are TRBV6-1 and TRBJ1-1; D gene uncertain. Germline V gene data show CDR1 as MNHNS and CDR2 as SASEGT. The ends were cut back, 6 bases at V and 6 bases at J, with 8 bases in the middle. This CDR3 has 11 amino acids. CDR3 DNA sequence: TGTGCCAGCAGGGACTATCCTGAAGCTTTCTTT. It yields the protein CASRDYPEAFF.

J is TRBJ2-5 and V is TRBV15, with 7 bases that match TRBD1. CDR1 is LNHNV, CDR2 YYDKDF, per germline (reference sequence). Trimming removed 0 bases from V and 3 bases from J; junction bases left unmatched: 4. CDR3 length: 15 residues. The CDR3 sequence is CATSRDPQGEETQYF. The CDR3 DNA sequence: TGTGCCACCAGCAGAGATCCCCAGGGGGAAGAGACCCAGTACTTC. Variable domain in full (rest from reference TRBV15 and TRBJ2-5): DAMVIQNPRYQVTQFGKPVTLSCSQTLNHNVMYWYQQKSSQAPKLLFHYYDKDFNNEADTPDNFQSRRPNTSFCFLDIRSPGLGDTAMYLCATSRDPQGEETQYFGPGTRLLVL.

Comment on this clonotype: It is unclear where the CDR3 begins or ends on the DNA, so no DNA is shown, and the CDR3 is as TCRdb lists it. This sequence joins TRBV6-2 or TRBV6-3 and TRBJ1-2; the table's D call TRBD1 went unverified against the DNA. Germline CDR1 MNHEY, CDR2 SVGEGT. Ends included, the CDR3 has 24 residues. This CDR3 reads CASTTSRGGETQYFGPGTREGYTF.

This clonotype came up a few times. J is TRBJ2-1 and V is TRBV20-1; D gene uncertain. Looked up from germline, CDR1 is DFQATT and CDR2 is SNEGSKA (reference sequence). CDR3 size: 13 residues. V was clipped by 6 bases and J by 1 base, with 10 bases between them. In DNA, the CDR3 is TGCAGTGCCCTAAAAACTTCCTACAATGAGCAGTTCTTC. Residues: CSALKTSYNEQFF.

This clonotype was counted between two and nine times. The chain carries TRBV4-3 and TRBJ2-2; D possibly corresponds to TRBD2 (6 bases). Germline-derived CDR1 and CDR2 are LGHNA and YSLEER. V gave up 0 bases and J gave up 5 bases, with 22 bases separating them. CDR3 length: 19 residues. This CDR3 reads CASSQDLEGGLLWTGELFF. In DNA, the CDR3 is TGCGCCAGCAGCCAAGATCTAGAGGGAGGCCTCCTGTGGACCGGGGAGCTGTTTTTT.

V usage is TRBV27 and J usage is TRBJ2-7; D uncertain. This CDR3 has 13 residues. Germline CDR1 is MNHEY and CDR2 is SMNVEV (reference sequence). V shed 2 bases and J shed 7 bases, with 12 bases lying between them. As DNA, the CDR3 is TGTGCCAGCAGTTTAGGGCCTCCTGAGGAGCAGTACTTC. Translated, it gives CASSLGPPEEQYF.

The genes are TRBV15 and TRBJ2-7; a weak D match, TRBD1 (6 bases). CDR1 is LNHNV and CDR2 is YYDKDF in the germline V gene (reference sequence). This CDR3 contains 12 residues. Trimming left V 0 bases short and J 9 bases short, with 9 bases between. DNA for the CDR3: TGTGCCACCAGCAGAGATGACAGGCGGCAGTACTTC. Its translation: CATSRDDRRQYF.

This clonotype was counted once. The rearrangement joins TRBV2 to TRBJ2-7; 11 nucleotides match TRBD2. The germline CDR1 and CDR2 sequences are SNHLY and FYNNEI. Trimming at V came to 8 bases and at J to 2 bases, leaving 5 bases not matched to a gene. CDR3 length equals 14 residues. Here the CDR3 DNA reads TGTGCCAGCGGGGGACTAGCGGTGGCCTACGAGCAGTACTTC. It specifies CASGGLAVAYEQYF.

The genes are TRBV7-2 and TRBJ1-1; perhaps TRBD1 as D (5 bases). Germline V CDR1 and CDR2: SGHTA, FQGNSA. V was cut by 4 bases and J by 4 bases, with 16 bases left in between. This CDR3 has 15 residues. Written as DNA, the CDR3 is TGTGCCAGCAGCTCCCGGGCGGGGGTCGTCACTGAAGCTTTCTTT. Translated: CASSSRAGVVTEAFF.

This clonotype appeared a few times. The V gene is TRBV5-1, the J gene TRBJ2-1, with TRBD1 matching 11 bases. V was pared by 4 bases and J by 5 bases, with 5 bases of the junction left unmatched. Germline loops: CDR1 SGHRS, CDR2 YFSETQ. This CDR3 region has 15 residues. The CDR3 here is CASSRDRGEDNEQFF. The CDR3 DNA is TGCGCCAGCAGCCGGGACAGGGGGGAAGACAATGAGCAGTTCTTC. Full variable domain (remainder filled in from reference TRBV5-1 and TRBJ2-1): KAGVTQTPRYLIKTRGQQVTLSCSPISGHRSVSWYQQTPGQGLQFLFEYFSETQRNKGNFPGRFSGRQFSNSRSEMNVSTLELGDSALYLCASSRDRGEDNEQFFGPGTRLTVL.

This clonotype appeared a few times. The chain links TRBV3-1 to TRBJ2-1; the D gene is possibly TRBD2 (6 bases). The ends were cut back, 5 bases at V and 14 bases at J, with 16 bases in the middle. The CDR3 extends over 12 amino acids. Germline CDR1 reads LGHDT; CDR2 reads YNNKEL (reference sequence). DNA of the CDR3: TGTGCCAGCAGCTGGGCGGGGACTTCCGAGTTCTTC. Amino acids: CASSWAGTSEFF.

This sequence joins TRBV4-1 and TRBJ2-1; 10 nucleotides line up with TRBD2. Germline V lookup: CDR1 MGHRA, CDR2 YSYEKL. J gave up 0 bases and V 3 bases, and 8 bases lay outside the gene matches. The CDR3 loop spans 18 amino acids. CDR3 nucleotides: TGCGCCAGCAGCCATGGGCTAGCGGGGGCCAGCTCCTACAATGAGCAGTTCTTC. Translated: CASSHGLAGASSYNEQFF.

V usage is TRBV5-1 and J usage is TRBJ2-7, with 7 bases lining up with TRBD1. Trimming at V came to 5 bases and at J to 0 bases, leaving 11 bases not matched to a gene. Germline lookup yields CDR1 SGHRS and CDR2 YFSETQ. This CDR3 comprises 16 residues. CDR3 nucleotides: TGCGCCAGCAGTCAAGGGTACAGGGGCTCCTCCTACGAGCAGTACTTC. Translating gives CASSQGYRGSSYEQYF.

This chain links TRBV27 with TRBJ2-4; tentative D call: TRBD1 (6 bases). TRBJ2-7 explains the end of the DNA better; the J call may be wrong. Germline V gene data show CDR1 as MNHEY and CDR2 as SMNVEV (reference sequence). This CDR3 is built from 14 residues. CDR3: CASSPRTAFYEQYF. Written as DNA, the CDR3 is TGTGCCAGCAGTCCCCGGACAGCCTTCTACGAGCAGTACTTC.

The chain couples TRBV20-1 to TRBJ2-5, with 9 bases identical to TRBD2. V trimming: 0 bases; J trimming: 11 bases; junction bases outside the gene matches: 19. The CDR3 has 17 amino acids. Germline V gives CDR1 DFQATT, CDR2 SNEGSKA (reference sequence). CDR3 in DNA: TGCAGTGCTAGAGACCAATTAGCGGGAGTTGGGTACAATGAGCAGTACTTC. Its protein is CSARDQLAGVGYNEQYF.

This clonotype occurred once. The rearrangement uses TRBV7-8 and TRBJ2-4, with 7 bases lining up with TRBD1. Germline assignment: CDR1 SGHVS and CDR2 FQNEAQ. CDR3 size: 18 residues. V gave up 5 bases and J gave up 1 base; unmatched junction bases: 14. The CDR3 coding sequence is TGTGCCAGCAGCGCGAAGACAGGGCCCACCCCGGCCAAAAACATTCAGTACTTC. Encoded protein: CASSAKTGPTPAKNIQYF.

This chain links TRBV12-3 or TRBV12-4 with TRBJ1-6; maybe TRBD1 (6 bases). CDR3 length: 13 residues. Between the trimmed V and J ends, which lost 8 bases and 11 bases, there was a span of 16 bases. The CDR3 region is CASGGQGQAPLHF. In DNA form, the CDR3 reads TGTGCCAGCGGAGGGCAGGGGCAAGCACCCCTCCACTTT.

The chain carries TRBV12-3 or TRBV12-4 and TRBJ2-3; 7 bases are a match to TRBD2. This CDR3 is 16 amino acids long. V lost 1 base to trimming and J lost 4 bases; unmatched junction nucleotides: 8. The CDR3 protein is CASSLDASGLPDTQYF. The CDR3 DNA reads as TGTGCCAGCAGTTTAGACGCTAGCGGACTGCCAGATACGCAGTATTTT.